The 11 T cell receptor beta chains presented below share a single source sample, sequenced in a study of cytomegalovirus exposure and HLA in healthy donors. The PCR ran on 60 Vbeta and 13 Jbeta primers. This table comes from immunoSEQ multiplex PCR, and its TCRdb copy is limited to in-frame clones, with some not included. Of 150,000 to 200,000 clones listed, around 77% are singletons. The sample comprised PBMCs. The receptors were gathered from a female donor in good health and CMV-seronegative.

The CDR3 reads CASSSIRTSGRSSYNEQFF. The CDR3, as DNA: TGTGCCAGCAGCTCCATCAGGACTAGCGGTAGAAGCTCCTACAATGAGCAGTTCTTC. This sequence joins TRBV7-9 and TRBJ2-1; 10 nucleotides line up with TRBD2. This CDR3 has 19 residues. CDR1 SEHNR and CDR2 FQNEAQ come from the germline V gene (reference sequence). V shed 4 bases and J 0 bases; nucleotides not matched to a gene: 12.

The table lists this clone with a count of one. The chain links TRBV15 to TRBJ2-3, with 8 bases identical to TRBD2. Germline V gives CDR1 LNHNV, CDR2 YYDKDF (reference sequence). CDR3 length equals 15 residues. V trimming: 0 bases; J trimming: 4 bases; junction bases outside the gene matches: 3. DNA for the CDR3: TGTGCCACCAGCAGAGATCCACTAGCGGCAGATACGCAGTATTTT. Protein: CATSRDPLAADTQYF.

The rearrangement links TRBV5-1 to TRBJ1-4; 7 bases are a match to TRBD1. V was pared by 4 bases and J by 0 bases, with 6 bases of the junction left unmatched. CDR1 SGHRS and CDR2 YFSETQ come from the germline V gene. The CDR3 has 16 residues. Written as DNA, the CDR3 is TGCGCCAGCAGCCTCCGACAGGGCGCAACTAATGAAAAACTGTTTTTT. It encodes CASSLRQGATNEKLFF. Looking up the rest from reference TRBV5-1 and TRBJ1-4 gives the full variable domain: KAGVTQTPRYLIKTRGQQVTLSCSPISGHRSVSWYQQTPGQGLQFLFEYFSETQRNKGNFPGRFSGRQFSNSRSEMNVSTLELGDSALYLCASSLRQGATNEKLFFGSGTQLSVL.

This rearrangement joins TRBV7-2 to TRBJ1-2; D remains ambiguous. Per the germline V gene, CDR1 is SGHTA and CDR2 is FQGNSA. V was pared by 4 bases and J by 1 base, with 19 bases between. This CDR3 comprises 17 residues. The chain's CDR3 is CASSSPGEGWGNYGYTF. The CDR3 nucleotides read TGTGCCAGCAGCTCCCCCGGAGAGGGATGGGGTAACTATGGCTACACCTTC.

The chain couples TRBV28 to TRBJ1-2; TRBD1 matches 8 bases. Germline assignment: CDR1 MDHEN and CDR2 SYDVKM. This CDR3 region has 14 residues. The V gene end was trimmed by 5 bases and the J gene end by 4 bases; junction bases not matched to a gene: 6. The CDR3 DNA reads as TGTGCCAGCAGTCGATACAGGGGGGCCTATGGCTACACCTTC. The encoded protein is CASSRYRGAYGYTF.

The rearrangement joins TRBV2 to TRBJ2-2, with 8 bases identical to TRBD2. The V segment lost 7 bases and the J segment 1 base; nucleotides outside the gene matches: 2. The germline CDR1 and CDR2 sequences are SNHLY and FYNNEI. The CDR3 has 14 amino acids. The CDR3 spells CASTSGLNTGELFF. Here the CDR3 DNA reads TGTGCCAGCACTAGCGGGTTGAACACCGGGGAGCTGTTTTTT.

The chain carries TRBV12-5 and TRBJ2-7; 7 bases agree with TRBD2. The J segment lost 2 bases and the V segment lost 1 base, leaving 11 bases of the junction unmatched. The CDR3 consists of 17 residues. Looked up from germline, CDR1 is LGHNT and CDR2 is FRNRAP. CDR3: CASGLAEVAGLPYEQYF. Written as DNA, the CDR3 is TGTGCTAGTGGTTTGGCCGAGGTAGCGGGCCTTCCCTACGAGCAGTACTTC.

The chain employs TRBV9 and TRBJ2-2; no clear D gene. The germline CDR1 and CDR2 sequences are SGDLS and YYNGEE. V shed 3 bases and J shed 1 base, with 10 bases lying between them. The CDR3 covers 15 residues. CDR3 sequence reads: CASSGVLLNTGELFF. The CDR3 region has the DNA TGTGCCAGCAGCGGCGTCCTGTTGAACACCGGGGAGCTGTTTTTT.

V is TRBV7-8 and J is TRBJ2-5; D is unclear. This CDR3 is built from 12 residues. Per germline, CDR1 SGHVS and CDR2 FQNEAQ. The germline V and J ends were trimmed by 5 bases and 4 bases, with 8 bases remaining between them. The CDR3 sequence: CASSEVGETQYF. The CDR3 nucleotides are TGTGCCAGCAGCGAGGTAGGAGAGACCCAGTACTTC.

V is TRBV2 and J is TRBJ2-2, with 14 nucleotides matching TRBD2. Germline V gene data show CDR1 as SNHLY and CDR2 as FYNNEI. Trimming cost V 4 bases and J 7 bases; bases outside gene matches: 2. This CDR3 has 15 residues. In DNA form, the CDR3 reads TGTGCCAGCAGTGGGACTAGCGGGGGGATCGGGGAGCTGTTTTTT. Residues: CASSGTSGGIGELFF.

This clone was seen just once. The chain employs TRBV28 and TRBJ1-2; no reliable D call. CDR3 length: 19 amino acids. Looked up from germline, CDR1 is MDHEN and CDR2 is SYDVKM. The V gene lost 1 base and the J gene lost 0 bases, with 21 bases spanning the gap. The CDR3 here is CASSLSGLTGKQANYGYTF. CDR3 bases: TGTGCCAGCAGTTTATCTGGTCTTACGGGGAAGCAAGCTAACTATGGCTACACCTTC.